The 24 T cell receptor beta chains listed next were all sequenced from one sample in a study of blood T cells in healthy people across ages. A sample-barcoded 5' primer and a J-beta primer mix were used in a second PCR of roughly 6 to 12 cycles. MiXCR, run by TCRdb on the 5' RACE reads, gives a single entry per CDR3 protein. This sample carries 1.8 million or so distinct CDR3 sequences, about 39% of them seen once, and the ten largest clones take roughly 23%. The sequencing input was blood. Receptor source: a human donor in good health.

The chain couples TRBV28 to TRBJ2-5; D is ambiguous. Trimming took off 5 bases at V and 4 bases at J, with 17 bases between the two ends. The CDR3 runs 15 residues. In germline, CDR1 is MDHEN, CDR2 SYDVKM. The CDR3 nucleotides read TGTGCCAGCAGTCGGATAGGGCACCAACGAGAGACCCAGTACTTC. Its protein product is CASSRIGHQRETQYF.

This clonotype was counted between two and nine times. The V and J genes are TRBV2 and TRBJ2-1, with D maybe TRBD2 (6 bases). Deletions cut 8 bases from V and 15 bases from J, with 14 bases between. Germline-derived CDR1 and CDR2 are SNHLY and FYNNEI. The CDR3 is 10 residues long. The CDR3 DNA is TGTGCCAGCGGAGGGCTAGAATGGTTCTTC. It translates to CASGGLEWFF.

The genes are TRBV11-2 and TRBJ1-2, with D maybe TRBD1 (6 bases). CDR3 size: 14 residues. Per the germline V gene, CDR1 is SGHAT and CDR2 is FQNNGV. V was trimmed by 4 bases and J by 6 bases, leaving 15 bases between them. CDR3 nucleotide sequence: TGTGCCAGCAGCTGGGCCGGGGGGCCGAATGGCTACACCTTC. It specifies CASSWAGGPNGYTF.

This rearrangement joins TRBV7-2 to TRBJ1-6, with D perhaps TRBD1 (6 bases). V dropped 5 bases and J dropped 9 bases, with 14 bases sitting between them. Germline V CDR1 and CDR2: SGHTA, FQGNSA. CDR3 length: 14 amino acids. The CDR3 is CASSPVGGGSPLHF. The CDR3 DNA is TGTGCCAGCAGCCCAGTCGGGGGCGGTTCACCCCTCCACTTT. Combining the CDR3 with reference TRBV7-2 and TRBJ1-6 gives the whole variable domain GAGVSQSPSNKVTEKGKDVELRCDPISGHTALYWYRQSLGQGLEFLIYFQGNSAPDKSGLPSDRFSAERTGGSVSTLTIQRTQQEDSAVYLCASSPVGGGSPLHFGNGTRLTVT.

The chain recombines TRBV7-2 with TRBJ2-5; TRBD2 matches 15 bases. Germline assignment: CDR1 SGHTA and CDR2 FQGNSA. Unmatched junction bases numbered 11, after V lost 4 bases and J lost 5 bases. The CDR3 has 18 residues. CDR3 sequence reads: CASSSRRTSGGASETQYF. The CDR3 DNA sequence: TGTGCCAGCAGCTCCCGCCGGACTAGCGGGGGGGCCTCGGAGACCCAGTACTTC.

This clonotype is labeled as medium-sized. This rearrangement joins TRBV29-1 to TRBJ1-2, with D possibly matching TRBD1 (5 bases). Per germline, CDR1 SQVTM and CDR2 ANQGSEA. V lost 3 bases, J lost 6 bases, and 17 bases lay in between. This CDR3 comprises 14 residues. The CDR3 spells CSVDSGVRGNGYTF. In DNA form, the CDR3 reads TGCAGCGTTGATTCCGGGGTTAGGGGTAATGGCTACACCTTC.

This clonotype was counted only a few times. The gene calls are TRBV7-9 and TRBJ2-6; D not certain. This CDR3 has 16 amino acids. Germline lookup yields CDR1 SEHNR and CDR2 FQNEAQ (reference sequence). Trimming left V 4 bases short and J 0 bases short, with 10 bases between. CDR3 nucleotide sequence: TGTGCCAGCAGCTGGCAAGAACACTCTGGGGCCAACGTCCTGACTTTC. It translates to CASSWQEHSGANVLTF.

The CDR3 nucleotides are TGTGCCAGCAGCTTAGTAGCGAGGGAGCCCCAGCATTTT. It specifies CASSLVAREPQHF. V and J are TRBV7-2 and TRBJ1-5; no clear D. CDR3 length: 13 residues. V lost 1 base and J 8 bases, leaving 9 bases between the germline ends. Germline CDR1 SGHTA, CDR2 FQGNSA.

In this sample, this clonotype turned up a few times. This chain connects TRBV29-1 to TRBJ2-3, with TRBD1 matching 8 bases. This CDR3 region has 13 residues. V lost 6 bases and J lost 5; bases outside the gene matches: 7. The germline V gene encodes CDR1 SQVTM and CDR2 ANQGSEA. The CDR3 region has the DNA TGCAGCGTGGACAGGGCCGGCGGAGATACGCAGTATTTT. Protein sequence: CSVDRAGGDTQYF.

The chain links TRBV29-1 to TRBJ1-2, with D uncertain. The CDR3 has 13 amino acids. CDR1 is SQVTM and CDR2 is ANQGSEA in the germline V gene. V was shortened by 2 bases and J by 1 base, with 8 bases between the two germline ends. This CDR3 is CSVELRDNYGYTF. In DNA form, the CDR3 reads TGCAGCGTTGAATTGAGGGATAACTATGGCTACACCTTC. The entire variable domain, with the rest obtained from reference TRBV29-1 and TRBJ1-2, is as follows: SAVISQKPSRDICQRGTSLTIQCQVDSQVTMMFWYRQQPGQSLTLIATANQGSEATYESGFVIDKFPISRPNLTFSTLTVSNMSPEDSSIYLCSVELRDNYGYTFGSGTRLTVV.

This chain joins TRBV5-1 and TRBJ2-7; D gene unclear. This CDR3 is 13 amino acids long. Per germline, CDR1 SGHRS and CDR2 YFSETQ. The germline V and J ends were trimmed by 1 base and 6 bases, with 11 bases remaining between them. The CDR3 DNA is TGCGCCAGCAGCTTGCCGGGCTTTCCCGAGCAGTACTTC. Its translation: CASSLPGFPEQYF.

This clonotype came up a few times. This rearrangement joins TRBV7-2 to TRBJ2-5, with D unclear. Germline CDR1 is SGHTA and CDR2 is FQGNSA. CDR3 length equals 13 residues. Trimming took 2 bases from V and 6 from J, leaving 10 bases between them. The CDR3 nucleotides read TGTGCCAGCAGCTTATCTGAATGGAAGACCCAGTACTTC. Amino acids: CASSLSEWKTQYF.

The chain couples TRBV4-3 to TRBJ1-4, with D possibly TRBD1 on 5 matching bases. This CDR3 has 16 amino acids. Germline V gives CDR1 LGHNA, CDR2 YSLEER. V lost 0 bases and J 8 bases, leaving 16 bases between the germline ends. The CDR3 loop reads CASSQDGGTFLEKLFF. The CDR3 DNA follows: TGCGCCAGCAGCCAAGATGGGGGGACTTTCTTGGAAAAACTGTTTTTT.

This clonotype was counted only a few times. This chain links TRBV9 with TRBJ1-2, with 7 bases aligning to TRBD1. The CDR3 runs 14 residues. Germline V gene data show CDR1 as SGDLS and CDR2 as YYNGEE. After removal of 4 bases from V and 6 bases from J, the junction contained 9 bases not matched to a gene. The CDR3 sequence is CASSPRQGAHGYTF. For the CDR3, the DNA is TGTGCCAGCAGCCCGCGACAGGGAGCCCATGGCTACACCTTC.

The chain has TRBV9 and TRBJ1-2; 8 nucleotides match TRBD1. The CDR3 length is 15 residues. V shed 0 bases, J shed 4 bases, and the junction held 5 bases outside the gene matches. Germline values: CDR1 SGDLS, CDR2 YYNGEE. The CDR3 reads CASSVGTGLPYGYTF. CDR3 sequence (DNA): TGTGCCAGCAGCGTAGGGACAGGGCTACCCTATGGCTACACCTTC.

This clonotype was picked up a small number of times. The genes are TRBV3-1 and TRBJ2-7, with D hard to call. The CDR3 has 13 amino acids. Germline V gene data show CDR1 as LGHDT and CDR2 as YNNKEL (reference sequence). The V end lost 5 bases, the J end lost 5 bases, and 13 bases lay between the germline ends. The CDR3, as DNA: TGTGCCAGCAGCTTCGGGCCTGAGGACGAGCAGTACTTC. Protein: CASSFGPEDEQYF.

The chain is built from TRBV11-2 and TRBJ2-3; 9 bases line up with TRBD2. CDR1 and CDR2 from the germline V gene are SGHAT and FQNNGV. This CDR3 comprises 15 residues. With 3 bases clipped from V and 5 bases from J, the junction kept 6 bases outside the gene matches. The CDR3, as DNA: TGTGCCAGCAGCTTGGTCCTAGCGGGGTTAGATACGCAGTATTTT. It yields the protein CASSLVLAGLDTQYF.

The genes are TRBV6-2 or TRBV6-3 and TRBJ1-5; D gene unclear. This CDR3 comprises 17 residues. V lost 5 bases and J lost 4, with 21 bases in between. Germline loops: CDR1 MNHEY, CDR2 SVGEGT. The CDR3 here is CASSRGPTGSLNQPQHF. The CDR3 DNA reads as TGTGCCAGCAGTAGAGGTCCGACGGGAAGCCTTAATCAGCCCCAGCATTTT.

This sequence joins TRBV11-3 and TRBJ1-1; D is unresolved. The germline gives CDR1 SGHNT, CDR2 YENEEA. With 5 bases removed from V and 1 base from J, the gap between germline ends came to 14 bases. The CDR3 is made up of 15 amino acids. The CDR3 DNA reads TGTGCCAGCAGCCGCCGAGGAGGCAGGAACACTGAAGCTTTCTTT. It yields the protein CASSRRGGRNTEAFF.

The chain links TRBV21-1 to TRBJ2-3; TRBD2 reflects the table's D call only, with no check against the DNA. TRBV21-1 is shown as a pseudogene. The CDR3 is made up of 17 amino acids. CDR3 protein: CASSKVWLGRVTDTQYF. In DNA form, the CDR3 reads TGTGCCAGCAGCAAAGTGTGGCTAGGAAGGGTCACAGATACGCAGTATTTT.

The chain employs TRBV5-5 and TRBJ1-4; 10 positions match TRBD1. Germline values: CDR1 SGHKS, CDR2 YYEKEE (reference sequence). The ends lost 3 bases at V and 7 bases at J; junction bases unmatched: 6. There are 15 residues in the CDR3. The CDR3 is CASSYSGTGVEKLFF. CDR3 sequence (DNA): TGTGCCAGCAGCTACTCCGGGACAGGGGTTGAAAAACTGTTTTTT.

The chain carries TRBV12-3 or TRBV12-4 and TRBJ1-6; maybe TRBD1 (5 bases). The CDR3 sequence is 13 residues long. With 8 bases removed from V and 12 bases from J, the gap between germline ends came to 17 bases. This chain's CDR3 is CASRARASLPLHF. For the CDR3, the DNA is TGTGCCAGCCGCGCCAGGGCTTCGTTACCCCTCCACTTT.

The V gene is TRBV5-5, the J gene TRBJ2-1; 7 bases fit TRBD1. In germline, CDR1 is SGHKS, CDR2 YYEKEE (reference sequence). V lost 4 bases, J lost 0 bases, and 7 bases stayed unmatched. The CDR3 loop spans 16 amino acids. CDR3 protein: CASSRTGERSYNEQFF. The CDR3 nucleotides are TGTGCCAGCAGCCGAACAGGGGAACGCTCCTACAATGAGCAGTTCTTC.

This clonotype was picked up a small number of times. This chain links TRBV6-5 with TRBJ1-6; TRBD1 matches at 9 bases. There are 16 residues in the CDR3. After removal of 7 bases from V and 2 bases from J, the junction contained 6 bases not matched to a gene. Germline lookup yields CDR1 MNHEY and CDR2 SVGAGI. In nucleotides, the CDR3 is TGTGCCAGCAACGACAGGGGGGACGCCTATAATTCACCCCTCCACTTT. Its protein product is CASNDRGDAYNSPLHF.